A single sample is the source of the 4 T cell receptor beta chains below, sequenced in a study of post-analysis software for immune sequencing data. Study findings and constraints: Controls had lower frequencies than patients of five TRBV segments, which included TRBV5-6, TRBV5-1 and TRBV20-1.

Antigen specificity for these receptors is unknown. TCR beta cDNA libraries had unique molecular identifiers. Each CDR3 protein gets one entry after TCRdb re-called the PCR reads with MiXCR. The repertoire holds some 190,000 distinct CDR3 sequences, with approximately 28% as singletons. Sequencing was done on a sample of blood. Every receptor here comes from a girl younger than 18 with multiple sclerosis.

A word on this clonotype: A junction end diverges from the germline sequence, so it may reflect a read error. The V call is TRBV2, the J call TRBJ1-1, with D maybe TRBD1 (5 bases). From germline, CDR1 is SNHLY and CDR2 FYNNEI. CDR3 length: 12 amino acids. The CDR3 loop reads CASREGTAEAFF. The CDR3 nucleotides read TGTGCCAGCAGAGAAGGGACGGCTGAAGCTTTCTTT.

This clonotype was observed many times. J is TRBJ2-4 and V is TRBV29-1, with a possible D match to TRBD1 (5 bases). CDR3 length: 13 residues. V dropped 4 bases and J dropped 7 bases, with 14 bases sitting between them. The V gene's germline CDR1 is SQVTM and CDR2 ANQGSEA. CDR3 coding DNA: TGCAGCGTTGTCACTGGATCAGGGAACATTCAGTACTTC. Its protein product is CSVVTGSGNIQYF.

This clonotype was observed a handful of times. Possible read error: a much larger clone is one base away. The V gene is TRBV7-9, the J gene TRBJ2-1, with TRBD2 matching 10 bases. With 8 bases clipped from V and 5 bases from J, the junction kept 9 bases outside the gene matches. Germline V gives CDR1 SEHNR, CDR2 FQNEAQ (reference sequence). This CDR3 comprises 15 residues. Written as DNA, the CDR3 is TGTGCCAGCGGCCCCGCTAGCGGGGGCCACAATGAGCAGTTCTTC. This gives the protein CASGPASGGHNEQFF.

This clonotype has a handful of counts. The genes are TRBV5-1 and TRBJ2-2; 13 bases fit TRBD2. The junction had 8 bases not matched to a gene; V was cut back by 3 bases and J by 6 bases. Germline V CDR1 and CDR2: SGHRS, YFSETQ. This CDR3 is 17 amino acids long. The CDR3, as DNA: TGCGCCAGCAGCTGGACTAGCGGGAGCCCAAAGGCCGGGGAGCTGTTTTTT. It translates to CASSWTSGSPKAGELFF.